The 8 T cell receptor beta chains below all came from one sample that was sequenced in a study of CD8 T cells in Susac syndrome. Random hexamers primed reverse transcription of about 0.5 to 1 ug RNA. TCRdb reanalysed the immunoSEQ multiplex PCR reads using MiXCR and keeps one entry per CDR3 protein. Among a few hundred thousand distinct CDR3 sequences listed, around 93% were seen once. Sequenced: CD4+ T cells from PBMCs. The receptors derive from a human donor with multiple sclerosis.

The gene calls are TRBV5-1 and TRBJ2-3, with D possibly matching TRBD1 (6 bases). V was cut by 1 base and J by 4 bases, with 16 bases left in between. Germline CDR1 and CDR2: SGHRS and YFSETQ. This CDR3 is built from 16 residues. The CDR3 is CASSLRGISRADTQYF. CDR3 bases: TGCGCCAGCAGCTTGAGGGGGATCAGTCGAGCAGATACGCAGTATTTT.

The V and J genes are TRBV14 and TRBJ2-2; D not resolved. The CDR3 is made up of 15 amino acids. Germline lookup yields CDR1 SGHDN and CDR2 FVKESK. Trimming took 0 bases from V and 6 from J, leaving 11 bases between them. Here the CDR3 reads CASSQDKGVAGELFF. The CDR3 DNA sequence: TGTGCCAGCAGCCAAGATAAGGGCGTCGCCGGGGAGCTGTTTTTT.

The chain couples TRBV7-9 to TRBJ1-2; D not resolved. V was pared by 0 bases and J by 6 bases, with 11 bases between. This CDR3 is 14 amino acids long. Per germline, CDR1 SEHNR and CDR2 FQNEAQ (reference sequence). The CDR3 loop reads CASSLASPTDGYTF. Written as DNA, the CDR3 is TGTGCCAGCAGCTTAGCTTCACCGACGGATGGCTACACCTTC.

The chain carries TRBV4-1 and TRBJ2-4, with TRBD1 matching 9 bases. CDR3 length equals 15 residues. The V and J ends lost 3 bases and 2 bases, in that order; junction bases with no gene match: 2. Germline CDR1 and CDR2: MGHRA and YSYEKL. CDR3 nucleotide sequence: TGCGCCAGCAGCCAGGGGACAGGGACCAAAAACATTCAGTACTTC. Its protein product is CASSQGTGTKNIQYF.

This chain links TRBV7-2 with TRBJ1-4; D remains unclear. The germline CDR1 and CDR2 sequences are SGHTA and FQGNSA. The CDR3 loop spans 16 amino acids. With 5 bases removed from V and 7 bases from J, the gap between germline ends came to 20 bases. The DNA for the CDR3 is TGTGCCAGCAGCCTCAATGGGGTCGGGATAGTTGAAAAACTGTTTTTT. Translated, it gives CASSLNGVGIVEKLFF.

The genes are TRBV6-6 and TRBJ2-7; D is uncertain. V dropped 6 bases and J dropped 6 bases, with 9 bases sitting between them. CDR1 and CDR2 (germline): MNHNY, SVGAGI (reference sequence). This CDR3 is built from 11 residues. The CDR3 DNA is TGTGCCAGCAGGCTGAACGCCGAGCAGTACTTC. This translates into CASRLNAEQYF.

This sequence joins TRBV20-1 and TRBJ2-3, with D perhaps given as TRBD1 or TRBD2 (5 bases each). The V end was cut by 5 bases, the J end by 1 base, with 19 bases between. This CDR3 contains 16 residues. CDR1 and CDR2 (germline): DFQATT, SNEGSKA (reference sequence). The DNA for the CDR3 is TGCAGTGCTCGTCCGGGGCCAGATATGGGCACAGATACGCAGTATTTT. This translates into CSARPGPDMGTDTQYF.

This sequence joins TRBV5-4 and TRBJ1-1, with no clear D. Germline V CDR1 and CDR2: SGHNT, YYREEE (reference sequence). The CDR3 is 14 amino acids. V lost 5 bases, J lost 6 bases, and 17 bases lay in between. The DNA of the CDR3 is TGTGCCAGCAGTCCCCGGAACGGTGGGGCTGAAGCTTTCTTT. Translated, it gives CASSPRNGGAEAFF.